The 3 T cell receptor beta chains below were found in one sample sequenced in a study of T cells in localized non-small cell lung cancer. Profiled with immunoSEQ multiplex PCR; TCRdb holds only in-frame clones, not every one. The sample lists about 59,000 clones; more than 85% were seen once. The sequencing used peripheral blood, collected before any cancer treatment. These receptors were collected from a man between 40 and 69 years old with stage I lung adenocarcinoma.

The chain uses TRBV11-3 and TRBJ1-2, with D uncertain. The CDR3 sequence is 14 residues long. V shed 0 bases and J shed 7 bases, with 12 bases lying between them. Per the germline V gene, CDR1 is SGHNT and CDR2 is YENEEA. CDR3 bases: TGTGCCAGCAGCTTAGATCCCCCCCGCGGTGGCTACACCTTC. It yields the protein CASSLDPPRGGYTF.

This clone was seen just once. The V and J genes are TRBV7-2 and TRBJ2-5, with D perhaps matching TRBD1 (7 bases). V was clipped by 5 bases and J by 3 bases, with 22 bases between them. This CDR3 contains 17 residues. Per the germline V gene, CDR1 is SGHTA and CDR2 is FQGNSA. DNA for the CDR3: TGTGCCAGCAGCACGGACGCCAGGGGGGCCCAGGAAGAGACCCAGTACTTC. This encodes CASSTDARGAQEETQYF. Full variable domain (missing parts from reference TRBV7-2 and TRBJ2-5): GAGVSQSPSNKVTEKGKDVELRCDPISGHTALYWYRQSLGQGLEFLIYFQGNSAPDKSGLPSDRFSAERTGGSVSTLTIQRTQQEDSAVYLCASSTDARGAQEETQYFGPGTRLLVL.

V is TRBV19 and J is TRBJ2-7; 7 bases map to TRBD1. J gave up 2 bases and V 7 bases, and 8 bases lay outside the gene matches. The CDR3 is made up of 14 amino acids. The germline gives CDR1 LNHDA, CDR2 SQIVND (reference sequence). CDR3 sequence reads: CASKTRTGPYEQYF. The CDR3 DNA reads TGTGCCAGTAAGACCCGGACAGGACCCTACGAGCAGTACTTC.